This T cell receptor beta chain came from a study of shared clonotypes between healthy human individuals. An approximately 200 ng quantity of DNA, roughly 29,000 T cell genomes, went into the sorted-subset replicate PCRs. Repertoires were generated with immunoSEQ multiplex PCR, while TCRdb's copy carries only in-frame clones and drops some. The sample holds about 2.3 million clones, roughly 90% seen once. This clone was found once. Sequenced: naive CD4+ T cells from PBMCs. Subset given: CD45RA+ positively selected. The clonotype originates from a man younger than 35 in good health. Some clones in this sample may be carry-over from other donors' samples.

CDR3 in DNA: TGCAGCGCCGGGGACAGGGGAACTGGCGAGCAGTACTTC. Amino acids: CSAGDRGTGEQYF. J is TRBJ2-7 and V is TRBV29-1, with 10 positions matching TRBD1. Germline V lookup: CDR1 SQVTM, CDR2 ANQGSEA. The CDR3 totals 13 residues. The V gene end was trimmed by 7 bases and the J gene end by 6 bases; junction bases not matched to a gene: 9.